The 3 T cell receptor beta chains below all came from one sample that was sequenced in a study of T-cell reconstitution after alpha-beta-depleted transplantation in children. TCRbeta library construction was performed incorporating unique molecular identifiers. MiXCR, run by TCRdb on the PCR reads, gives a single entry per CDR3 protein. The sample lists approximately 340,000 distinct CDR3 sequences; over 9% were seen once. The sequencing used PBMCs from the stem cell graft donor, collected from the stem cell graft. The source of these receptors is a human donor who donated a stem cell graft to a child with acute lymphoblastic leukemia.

The CDR3 reads CCGYLAGGSQETQYF. The DNA for the CDR3 is TGCTGTGGCTATCTAGCGGGAGGAAGCCAAGAGACCCAGTACTTC. This rearrangement joins TRBV20-1 to TRBJ2-5; 11 bases are shared with TRBD2. CDR3 length: 15 amino acids. Germline CDR1 is DFQATT and CDR2 is SNEGSKA (reference sequence).

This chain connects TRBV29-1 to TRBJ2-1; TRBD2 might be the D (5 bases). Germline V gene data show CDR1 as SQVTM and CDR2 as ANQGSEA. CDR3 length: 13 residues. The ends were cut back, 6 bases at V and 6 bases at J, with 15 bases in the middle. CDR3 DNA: TGCAGCGTGAGCCCTCGGAGGCGCAATGAGCAGTTCTTC. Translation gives CSVSPRRRNEQFF.

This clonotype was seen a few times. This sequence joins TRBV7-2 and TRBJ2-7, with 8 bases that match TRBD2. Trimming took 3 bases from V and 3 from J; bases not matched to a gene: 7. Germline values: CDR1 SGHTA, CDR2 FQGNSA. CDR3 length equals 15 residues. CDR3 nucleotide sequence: TGTGCCAGCAGCTTTCGAGCGGGAGTCGGCTACGAGCAGTACTTC. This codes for CASSFRAGVGYEQYF.